This TCR beta chain was observed in a study of a mutant IDH1 vaccine in newly diagnosed glioma. Turning to the study itself: Eight vaccine doses were administered to patients at weeks 1, 3, 5, 7, 11, 15, 19 and 23. Therapy received beforehand was radiotherapy, temozolomide, or both, with most patients given both. Among treated patients, approximately 62% were male and approximately 40% female, and mean age was 40.4 years.

V lost 0 bases, J lost 7 bases, and 16 bases lay in between. Germline CDR1 reads MGHRA; CDR2 reads YSYEKL. The CDR3 is 16 amino acids. A word on this clone: Its antigen is not identified.

Data came from immunoSEQ multiplex PCR; TCRdb stores just in-frame clones and leaves some out. The sample has 9,500 to 14,000 clones; about nine tenths are singletons. Noted time point: week 5, during vaccination. In the vaccine, a single dose held 300 ug of the mutant IDH1 20-mer peptide, along with topical imiquimod. The source is a woman between 40 and 50 years old with glioma. Some clones in this sample may be carry-over from other donors' samples. Sequences were derived from PBMCs, sampled from a glioma patient whose treatment included an IDH1 peptide vaccine. The chain uses TRBV4-1 and TRBJ2-1, with TRBD1 as a possible D gene (6 bases). The CDR3 coding sequence is TGCGCCAGCAGCCAAGATTGGGGGCTTAAGGGAAATGAGCAGTTCTTC. Translation gives CASSQDWGLKGNEQFF.